This T cell receptor (beta chain) was documented in a study of blood T cells in healthy people across ages. A second PCR, run for roughly 7 to 11 cycles, used a sample-barcoded 5' primer plus a J-beta primer mix. Each of the cDNA molecules was tagged by a template-switch adaptor with 12 random nucleotides. TCRdb independently ran MiXCR on the 5' RACE reads; one entry per CDR3 protein. The sample shows roughly 680,000 distinct CDR3 sequences, about half of them seen only once. This clonotype was recorded a few times. The CDR3 runs 16 residues. Looked up from germline, CDR1 is MNHEY and CDR2 is SVGAGI. V lost 0 bases and J lost 0, with 9 bases in between.

Sample: blood. This TCR was recovered from a woman aged 60 to 75 in good health. This chain joins TRBV6-5 and TRBJ2-1, with D maybe TRBD2 (6 bases). The CDR3 is CASSYSGGSSYNEQFF. The DNA for the CDR3 is TGTGCCAGCAGTTACTCGGGGGGAAGCTCCTACAATGAGCAGTTCTTC.